These 25 T cell receptor beta chains came from one sample sequenced in a study of CD8 T cells in ankylosing spondylitis. Study-wide points: Apparently characteristic of ankylosing spondylitis blood was a TCR beta motif (about 8 highly homologous variants).

Their antigens remain unidentified. TCRdb recomputed calls from the 5' RACE reads with MiXCR, one row per CDR3 protein. The sample contains about 440,000 distinct CDR3 sequences, more than 15% of which appear only once. Sequences were obtained from blood, either unsorted or a sorted T cell fraction (not recorded which). These receptors were taken from a male donor with ankylosing spondylitis.

This clonotype was observed a few times. The CDR3: CASSPGTQYF. CDR3 DNA sequence: TGTGCCAGCTCACCTGGGACGCAGTATTTT. This rearrangement joins TRBV18 to TRBJ2-3; no clear D. Germline V gene data show CDR1 as KGHSH and CDR2 as LQKENI. This CDR3 has 10 amino acids. Trimming took off 3 bases at V and 9 bases at J, with 4 bases between the two ends.

This clonotype was picked up a small number of times. The chain uses TRBV6-1 and TRBJ1-5, with a tentative D call TRBD1 (5 bases). The V and J ends lost 2 bases and 6 bases respectively, with 11 bases between them. The CDR3 extends over 14 amino acids. Germline V CDR1 and CDR2: MNHNS, SASEGT. The CDR3 nucleotides read TGTGCCAGCAGTGAAACAGGTCCAGTTCAGCCCCAGCATTTT. Translation: CASSETGPVQPQHF.

The CDR3 protein is CASSLASGSHTGELFF. In DNA form, the CDR3 reads TGTGCCAGCAGCTTAGCGAGCGGGAGTCACACCGGGGAGCTGTTTTTT. The chain has TRBV7-2 and TRBJ2-2; TRBD2 matches 8 bases. The V gene's germline CDR1 is SGHTA and CDR2 FQGNSA. CDR3 length equals 16 residues. Trimming removed 0 bases from V and 3 bases from J; junction bases left unmatched: 3.

The CDR3 spells CASSNRGAGGYTF. CDR3 in DNA: TGTGCCAGCAGCAACAGGGGCGCAGGTGGCTACACCTTC. J is TRBJ1-2 and V is TRBV3-1; 7 nucleotides agree with TRBD1. From germline, CDR1 is LGHDT and CDR2 YNNKEL (reference sequence). CDR3 length equals 13 residues. J lost 7 bases, V lost 5 bases, and 7 bases had no gene match.

V gene TRBV12-3 or TRBV12-4 combines with J gene TRBJ2-7; 14 positions agree with TRBD2. V shed 8 bases and J 3 bases; nucleotides not matched to a gene: 18. The CDR3 spans 19 residues. This chain's CDR3 is CASCPALGLAGAQGYEQYF. CDR3 nucleotide sequence: TGTGCCAGCTGTCCAGCATTGGGACTAGCGGGAGCACAAGGCTACGAGCAGTACTTC.

This clonotype was picked up a small number of times. The V gene is TRBV3-1, the J gene TRBJ2-7; no definite D call. CDR1 is LGHDT, CDR2 YNNKEL, per germline (reference sequence). This CDR3 region has 13 residues. V was cut by 5 bases and J by 3 bases, with 11 bases left in between. The CDR3 is CASSSTTYYEQYF. The CDR3 DNA reads as TGTGCCAGCAGCAGTACTACATACTACGAGCAGTACTTC.

This clonotype has more than one count but fewer than ten. The chain joins TRBV7-9 to TRBJ1-2, with 10 bases that match TRBD1. This CDR3 region has 15 residues. The V segment lost 0 bases and the J segment 7 bases; nucleotides outside the gene matches: 5. The germline CDR1 and CDR2 sequences are SEHNR and FQNEAQ (reference sequence). The CDR3 spells CASSLAMTGGRGYTF. In nucleotides, the CDR3 is TGTGCCAGCAGCTTAGCGATGACAGGGGGCCGTGGCTACACCTTC.

The V and J genes are TRBV3-1 and TRBJ2-1, with D possibly TRBD2 on 6 matching bases. Germline V CDR1 and CDR2: LGHDT, YNNKEL (reference sequence). V lost 6 bases, J lost 5 bases, and 14 bases lay in between. CDR3 length: 14 amino acids. The CDR3 DNA follows: TGTGCCAGCAGGGCTAGCGACTATGACAATGAGCAGTTCTTC. Encoded protein: CASRASDYDNEQFF.

The V and J genes are TRBV20-1 and TRBJ1-5; D remains unclear. The germline V and J ends were trimmed by 7 bases and 2 bases, with 15 bases remaining between them. The CDR3 has 14 residues. CDR1 is DFQATT and CDR2 is SNEGSKA in the germline V gene (reference sequence). The CDR3: CSGTHGVGNQPQHF. CDR3 DNA sequence: TGCAGTGGAACCCACGGGGTTGGCAATCAGCCCCAGCATTTT.

The chain is built from TRBV29-1 and TRBJ1-5; tentative D call: TRBD1 (6 bases). The germline V gene encodes CDR1 SQVTM and CDR2 ANQGSEA. Between the trimmed V and J ends, which lost 4 bases and 3 bases, there was a span of 13 bases. This CDR3 has 14 residues. DNA of the CDR3: TGCAGCGTTGTAGTGCAGGGGCCCAATCAGCCCCAGCATTTT. Protein sequence: CSVVVQGPNQPQHF.

The CDR3 protein is CSVERPNYGYTF. CDR3 nucleotides: TGCAGCGTTGAAAGACCAAACTATGGCTACACCTTC. The chain uses TRBV29-1 and TRBJ1-2; the D is unclear. CDR1 SQVTM and CDR2 ANQGSEA come from the germline V gene. CDR3 length: 12 amino acids. V lost 2 bases, J lost 2 bases, and 6 bases lay in between.

The table lists this clonotype with a few counts. The V gene is TRBV7-9, the J gene TRBJ2-5; D is undetermined. This CDR3 is 14 amino acids long. V was cut by 2 bases and J by 5 bases, with 12 bases left in between. The germline V gene encodes CDR1 SEHNR and CDR2 FQNEAQ (reference sequence). The CDR3 DNA reads as TGTGCCAGCAGCTTATTGCCAATTCGGGAGACCCAGTACTTC. This translates into CASSLLPIRETQYF.

This clonotype was observed at least ten times. The chain links TRBV20-1 to TRBJ2-1, with 9 bases aligning to TRBD2. V was pared by 0 bases and J by 2 bases, with 5 bases of the junction left unmatched. The V gene's germline CDR1 is DFQATT and CDR2 SNEGSKA (reference sequence). The CDR3 is made up of 16 amino acids. The CDR3 DNA follows: TGCAGTGCTAGAGATTATCTAGCGGGGCCCTACAATGAGCAGTTCTTC. This encodes CSARDYLAGPYNEQFF.

This clonotype was counted a few times. The chain carries TRBV6-1 and TRBJ2-7, with 12 positions matching TRBD2. The germline V gene encodes CDR1 MNHNS and CDR2 SASEGT. J was trimmed by 9 bases and V by 1 base; bases with no gene match: 7. The length of the CDR3 is 15 residues. The CDR3 loop reads CASSEETSGSPGQYF. The DNA of the CDR3 is TGTGCCAGCAGTGAAGAGACTAGCGGGAGCCCGGGGCAGTACTTC.

This clonotype turned up a few times. One end of the junction varies from germline; a read error may be responsible. The V gene is TRBV6-5, the J gene TRBJ2-7; D gene unclear. The CDR3 contains 13 residues. CDR1 and CDR2 from the germline V gene are MNHEY and SVGAGI. In DNA, the CDR3 is TGTGCCAGCAGCTACTCGAGGAGCTACGAGCAGTACTTC. Protein product: CASSYSRSYEQYF.

This clonotype was found a few times. This chain links TRBV18 with TRBJ2-3; TRBD2 aligns across 8 bases. Germline V gives CDR1 KGHSH, CDR2 LQKENI. The CDR3 is 16 amino acids. Trimming took 3 bases from V and 4 from J; bases not matched to a gene: 9. CDR3 sequence reads: CASSPPRGGRPDTQYF. The CDR3 nucleotides read TGTGCCAGCTCACCTCCCCGGGGGGGGAGGCCAGATACGCAGTATTTT.

This chain uses TRBV7-2 with TRBJ2-3; D call uncertain. This CDR3 comprises 13 residues. Germline values: CDR1 SGHTA, CDR2 FQGNSA. The V and J ends lost 8 bases and 0 bases respectively, with 9 bases between them. CDR3 nucleotides: TGTGCCAGCGGTACCCCTAGCACAGATACGCAGTATTTT. It specifies CASGTPSTDTQYF.

Comments on this clonotype: This may be a read error, as it is one base from a much larger clone. This chain connects TRBV5-1 to TRBJ2-7; perhaps D is TRBD1 or TRBD2 (5 bases each). Germline CDR1 SGHRS, CDR2 YFSETQ. The CDR3 length is 14 residues. This chain's CDR3 is CPSSLGTDSYEQYF. The DNA of the CDR3 is TGCCCCAGCAGCTTAGGGACGGACTCCTACGAGCAGTACTTC.

This clonotype has at least ten counts. V usage is TRBV12-3 or TRBV12-4 and J usage is TRBJ1-2; 8 positions agree with TRBD1. V shed 6 bases and J 7 bases; nucleotides not matched to a gene: 7. The CDR3 extends over 13 amino acids. The CDR3 nucleotides are TGTGCCAGCAGGCCAGGGGGCGCAGGTGGCTACACCTTC. Translated, it gives CASRPGGAGGYTF.

In its sample, this clonotype was seen many times. The V gene is TRBV5-1, the J gene TRBJ2-2; 8 bases line up with TRBD1. Trimming at V came to 0 bases and at J to 1 base, leaving 2 bases not matched to a gene. The CDR3 contains 16 residues. CDR1 is SGHRS and CDR2 is YFSETQ in the germline V gene. CDR3 coding DNA: TGCGCCAGCAGCTTGGCCGGGACAGGGAACACCGGGGAGCTGTTTTTT. Amino acids: CASSLAGTGNTGELFF.

J is TRBJ1-2 and V is TRBV14, with 10 bases lining up with TRBD1. V lost 4 bases and J lost 7; bases outside the gene matches: 9. The CDR3 loop spans 15 amino acids. From germline, CDR1 is SGHDN and CDR2 FVKESK. The CDR3 nucleotides are TGTGCCAGCAGCCCCACCGGGACAGGGGCTACTGGCTACACCTTC. This codes for CASSPTGTGATGYTF. The full variable domain, in which reference TRBV14 and TRBJ1-2 provide the parts outside the CDR3, is EAGVTQFPSHSVIEKGQTVTLRCDPISGHDNLYWYRRVMGKEIKFLLHFVKESKQDESGMPNNRFLAERTGGTYSTLKVQPAELEDSGVYFCASSPTGTGATGYTFGSGTRLTVV.

The sample holds many counts of this clonotype. This chain joins TRBV28 and TRBJ2-5; 7 positions match TRBD2. The CDR3 covers 16 residues. V shed 2 bases and J 3 bases; nucleotides not matched to a gene: 9. Germline V gene data show CDR1 as MDHEN and CDR2 as SYDVKM. CDR3 sequence: CASSLPLGAGEETQYF. CDR3 DNA sequence: TGTGCCAGCAGTTTACCTCTCGGGGCGGGGGAAGAGACCCAGTACTTC. Variable domain in full (rest from reference TRBV28 and TRBJ2-5): DVKVTQSSRYLVKRTGEKVFLECVQDMDHENMFWYRQDPGLGLRLIYFSYDVKMKEKGDIPEGYSVSREKKERFSLILESASTNQTSMYLCASSLPLGAGEETQYFGPGTRLLVL.

The chain has TRBV11-2 and TRBJ2-5; possibly TRBD1 or TRBD2 for D (5 bases each). Germline CDR1 is SGHAT and CDR2 is FQNNGV. V was shortened by 5 bases and J by 5 bases, with 21 bases between the two germline ends. The CDR3 contains 16 residues. CDR3 protein: CASSRGVGPRLETQYF. DNA for the CDR3: TGTGCCAGCAGCCGAGGGGTGGGTCCCCGTTTGGAGACCCAGTACTTC.

This clonotype was counted only a few times. The chain recombines TRBV29-1 with TRBJ1-5; D remains ambiguous. Germline CDR1 is SQVTM and CDR2 is ANQGSEA. This CDR3 region has 16 residues. Between the trimmed V and J ends, which lost 1 base and 0 bases, there was a span of 13 bases. CDR3: CSVEGRGSYSNQPQHF. The CDR3 coding sequence is TGCAGCGTTGAAGGGCGGGGTTCTTATAGCAATCAGCCCCAGCATTTT.

A few counts support this clonotype. V and J are TRBV24-1 and TRBJ2-1, with TRBD1 identical over 7 bases. V was clipped by 4 bases and J by 6 bases; unmatched bases: 5. The CDR3 length is 14 residues. Germline loops: CDR1 KGHDR, CDR2 SFDVKD. The CDR3 DNA is TGTGCCACCAGTGACCCGAACAGGGGCAATGAGCAGTTCTTC. It yields the protein CATSDPNRGNEQFF.